Listed below are T cell receptor beta chains from one sample, sequenced in a study of blood T cell repertoires in COVID-19. TCRdb's table, derived via immunoSEQ multiplex PCR, lists solely in-frame clones and lacks some. The sample records 63,000 or so clones, around 80% being singletons. The sequenced sample was peripheral blood. The origin of the receptors is a human donor in a cohort sampled during active COVID-19. Both conserved end residues are part of each CDR3. The D gene is left open where the match is weak. Expanded clones are given a class, and other clones once, few, many or no size at all.

cdr3_aa: CASSVGGMRSGELFF
cdr3_nt: TGTGCCAGCAGCGTTGGAGGTATGAGGTCCGGGGAGCTGTTTTTT
v_call: TRBV9
d_call: NA
j_call: TRBJ2-2
clone_size: NA

cdr3_aa: CASSLETDTQYF
cdr3_nt: TGTGCCAGCAGCTTAGAGACAGATACGCAGTATTTT
v_call: TRBV3-1/TRBV3-2
d_call: NA
j_call: TRBJ2-3
clone_size: NA

cdr3_aa: CASSRSELSYEQYF
cdr3_nt: TGTGCCAGCAGCCGTAGCGAGTTATCCTACGAGCAGTACTTC
v_call: TRBV11-2
d_call: NA
j_call: TRBJ2-7
clone_size: once

cdr3_aa: CASSLSGLAFTYEQYF
cdr3_nt: TGTGCCAGCAGTTTATCGGGACTAGCGTTCACCTACGAGCAGTACTTC
v_call: TRBV27
d_call: TRBD2
j_call: TRBJ2-7
clone_size: NA

cdr3_aa: CASSPVRTGGSAFF
cdr3_nt: TGTGCCAGCAGCCCCGTACGGACAGGGGGTTCGGCTTTCTTT
v_call: TRBV5-4
d_call: TRBD1
j_call: TRBJ1-1
clone_size: NA

cdr3_aa: CASSSGLARNEQFF
cdr3_nt: TGTGCCAGCAGCTCCGGACTCGCTCGAAATGAGCAGTTCTTC
v_call: TRBV5-4
d_call: NA
j_call: TRBJ2-1
clone_size: NA

cdr3_aa: CASSQNPSYEQYF
cdr3_nt: TGTGCCAGCAGCCAAAATCCATCCTACGAGCAGTACTTC
v_call: TRBV14
d_call: NA
j_call: TRBJ2-7
clone_size: NA

cdr3_aa: CASSLAGGNQPQHF
cdr3_nt: TGTGCCAGCAGCTTGGCAGGGGGCAATCAGCCCCAGCATTTT
v_call: TRBV5-6
d_call: NA
j_call: TRBJ1-5
clone_size: NA

cdr3_aa: CASSQDNRGSEQFF
cdr3_nt: TGTGCCAGCAGCCAGGATAACAGGGGAAGCGAGCAGTTCTTC
v_call: TRBV4-2
d_call: TRBD1
j_call: TRBJ2-1
clone_size: NA

cdr3_aa: CASSLGHSGGPEQYF
cdr3_nt: TGTGCCAGCAGCTTAGGTCACAGCGGGGGCCCCGAGCAGTACTTC
v_call: TRBV7-9
d_call: TRBD2
j_call: TRBJ2-7
clone_size: NA

cdr3_aa: CASSLRFSVSNEQFF
cdr3_nt: TGTGCCAGCAGCTTACGATTTAGCGTCAGCAATGAGCAGTTCTTC
v_call: TRBV7-9
d_call: NA
j_call: TRBJ2-1
clone_size: NA

cdr3_aa: CASKPGGSYNSPLHF
cdr3_nt: TGTGCCAGCAAACCGGGAGGGTCCTATAATTCACCCCTCCACTTT
v_call: TRBV27
d_call: NA
j_call: TRBJ1-6
clone_size: NA

cdr3_aa: CASSLRIEKLFF
cdr3_nt: TGTGCCAGCAGTTTGCGGATTGAAAAACTGTTTTTT
v_call: TRBV12-3/TRBV12-4
d_call: NA
j_call: TRBJ1-4
clone_size: NA

cdr3_aa: CASSPGTGDYEQYF
cdr3_nt: TGTGCCAGTAGCCCCGGGACAGGGGACTACGAGCAGTACTTC
v_call: TRBV19
d_call: TRBD1
j_call: TRBJ2-7
clone_size: NA

cdr3_aa: CGIGTENNQPQHF
cdr3_nt: TGTGGGATAGGGACAGAAAACAATCAGCCCCAGCATTTT
v_call: TRBV28
d_call: TRBD1
j_call: TRBJ1-5
clone_size: NA

cdr3_aa: CASSLPGSTREAFF
cdr3_nt: TGCGCCAGCAGCTTGCCGGGGTCTACGCGCGAAGCTTTCTTT
v_call: TRBV5-1
d_call: NA
j_call: TRBJ1-1
clone_size: few

cdr3_aa: CASSSTGYGRGYTF
cdr3_nt: TGTGCCAGCAGCAGTACAGGGTACGGGCGTGGCTACACCTTC
v_call: TRBV6-5
d_call: NA
j_call: TRBJ1-2
clone_size: NA

cdr3_aa: CASSSVTGGHEKLFF
cdr3_nt: TGTGCCAGCAGCTCAGTGACAGGGGGACATGAAAAACTGTTTTTT
v_call: TRBV11-2
d_call: TRBD1
j_call: TRBJ1-4
clone_size: NA

cdr3_aa: CASSLQGPNTEAFF
cdr3_nt: TGTGCCAGCAGCTTACAGGGGCCGAACACTGAAGCTTTCTTT
v_call: TRBV7-9
d_call: NA
j_call: TRBJ1-1
clone_size: once

cdr3_aa: CASTLTGGAGNQPQHF
cdr3_nt: TGTGCCAGCACCCTGACAGGGGGAGCGGGCAATCAGCCCCAGCATTTT
v_call: TRBV5-6
d_call: TRBD1
j_call: TRBJ1-5
clone_size: NA

cdr3_aa: CASSPSGAYEQYF
cdr3_nt: TGTGCCAGCAGCCCCAGCGGGGCCTACGAGCAGTACTTC
v_call: TRBV7-3
d_call: TRBD2
j_call: TRBJ2-7
clone_size: NA

cdr3_aa: CASSEWEGLNTGELFF
cdr3_nt: TGTGCCAGCAGTGAATGGGAGGGCCTTAACACCGGGGAGCTGTTTTTT
v_call: TRBV25-1
d_call: TRBD2
j_call: TRBJ2-2
clone_size: NA

cdr3_aa: CASSRKSAGGPADTQYF
cdr3_nt: TGTGCCAGCTCACGGAAGTCGGCGGGAGGGCCGGCAGATACGCAGTATTTT
v_call: TRBV18
d_call: TRBD2
j_call: TRBJ2-3
clone_size: NA

cdr3_aa: CAWTPTGYNEQFF
cdr3_nt: TGTGCCTGGACCCCAACCGGGTACAATGAGCAGTTCTTC
v_call: TRBV30
d_call: NA
j_call: TRBJ2-1
clone_size: NA

cdr3_aa: CASSGSTGVHNEQFF
cdr3_nt: TGTGCCAGCAGCGGAAGCACAGGGGTCCACAATGAGCAGTTCTTC
v_call: TRBV9
d_call: TRBD1
j_call: TRBJ2-1
clone_size: NA

cdr3_aa: CASSLQPNTGNEQFF
cdr3_nt: TGTGCCAGCAGTCTCCAGCCGAACACGGGCAATGAGCAGTTCTTC
v_call: TRBV27
d_call: NA
j_call: TRBJ2-1
clone_size: NA

cdr3_aa: CASSSRGRDRRSGNTIYF
cdr3_nt: TGTGCCAGCAGCTCGAGGGGGCGCGATCGACGCTCTGGAAACACCATATATTTT
v_call: TRBV11-2
d_call: TRBD1
j_call: TRBJ1-3
clone_size: NA

cdr3_aa: CASSYPDSGSYEQYF
cdr3_nt: TGTGCCAGCAGTTACCCAGATTCAGGGTCCTACGAGCAGTACTTC
v_call: TRBV6-6
d_call: NA
j_call: TRBJ2-7
clone_size: once

cdr3_aa: CASSVIVINEQFF
cdr3_nt: TGTGCCAGCAGCGTCATAGTGATCAATGAGCAGTTCTTC
v_call: TRBV7-8
d_call: NA
j_call: TRBJ2-1
clone_size: NA

cdr3_aa: CASSLDTFLEQFF
cdr3_nt: TGTGCCAGCAGCTTGGACACCTTTCTTGAGCAGTTCTTC
v_call: TRBV5-4
d_call: NA
j_call: TRBJ2-1
clone_size: NA

cdr3_aa: CASSPLEGANGYTF
cdr3_nt: TGTGCCAGCTCACCACTGGAGGGGGCGAATGGCTACACCTTC
v_call: TRBV18
d_call: TRBD1
j_call: TRBJ1-2
clone_size: few

cdr3_aa: CASSTRTGLQPQHF
cdr3_nt: TGTGCCAGCAGCACCCGGACAGGGCTTCAGCCCCAGCATTTT
v_call: TRBV7-2
d_call: TRBD1
j_call: TRBJ1-5
clone_size: NA

cdr3_aa: CASTDGRKTALAKNIQYF
cdr3_nt: TGTGCCAGCACAGACGGTCGTAAGACAGCCTTAGCCAAAAACATTCAGTACTTC
v_call: TRBV6-7
d_call: NA
j_call: TRBJ2-4
clone_size: NA

cdr3_aa: CASSRDSFNEQYF
cdr3_nt: TGTGCCAGCAGTCGCGACAGTTTCAACGAGCAGTACTTC
v_call: TRBV6-5
d_call: NA
j_call: TRBJ2-7
clone_size: NA

cdr3_aa: CACSRAGSSTDTQYF
cdr3_nt: TGTGCCTGTTCGAGAGCGGGCTCTAGCACAGATACGCAGTATTTT
v_call: TRBV30
d_call: NA
j_call: TRBJ2-3
clone_size: NA

cdr3_aa: CASSGDFQETQYF
cdr3_nt: TGTGCCAGCAGCGGCGACTTCCAAGAGACCCAGTACTTC
v_call: TRBV5-6
d_call: NA
j_call: TRBJ2-5
clone_size: NA

cdr3_aa: CASNTLVSTGVSSYEQYF
cdr3_nt: TGTGCCAGCAACACGCTGGTCTCCACAGGGGTTAGCTCCTACGAGCAGTACTTC
v_call: TRBV28
d_call: TRBD1
j_call: TRBJ2-7
clone_size: NA

cdr3_aa: CATGEGHEQYF
cdr3_nt: TGTGCCACTGGGGAGGGTCACGAGCAGTACTTC
v_call: TRBV7-9
d_call: TRBD2
j_call: TRBJ2-7
clone_size: NA

cdr3_aa: CASSLGTSSYNEQFF
cdr3_nt: TGTGCCAGCAGCTTAGGAACTAGCTCCTACAATGAGCAGTTCTTC
v_call: TRBV13
d_call: NA
j_call: TRBJ2-1
clone_size: NA

cdr3_aa: CSVSVSNYGYTF
cdr3_nt: TGCAGCGTGAGCGTCTCTAACTATGGCTACACCTTC
v_call: TRBV29-1
d_call: NA
j_call: TRBJ1-2
clone_size: NA

cdr3_aa: CASSLGYRQGSSDEQYF
cdr3_nt: TGTGCCAGCAGCTTAGGTTACCGACAGGGGTCGAGCGACGAGCAGTACTTC
v_call: TRBV7-8
d_call: TRBD1
j_call: TRBJ2-7
clone_size: NA

cdr3_aa: CASSLDRGDTEAFF
cdr3_nt: TGTGCCAGCAGCCTCGACAGGGGGGATACTGAAGCTTTCTTT
v_call: TRBV7-2
d_call: TRBD1
j_call: TRBJ1-1
clone_size: NA

cdr3_aa: CASSPPGTSGDTQYF
cdr3_nt: TGTGCCAGCTCTCCCCCCGGGACTAGCGGGGATACGCAGTATTTT
v_call: TRBV18
d_call: TRBD2
j_call: TRBJ2-3
clone_size: NA

cdr3_aa: CASSLDAGFPYEQYF
cdr3_nt: TGCGCCAGCAGCTTGGATGCGGGTTTCCCCTACGAGCAGTACTTC
v_call: TRBV5-1
d_call: NA
j_call: TRBJ2-7
clone_size: NA

cdr3_aa: CASSPTSDRDGRKF
cdr3_nt: TGTGCCAGCAGCCCGACCTCGGACAGGGACGGGCGAAAGTTC
v_call: TRBV4-2
d_call: TRBD1
j_call: TRBJ2-4
clone_size: NA

cdr3_aa: CASSFLAGPYNEQFF
cdr3_nt: TGTGCCAGCAGTTTTCTAGCGGGCCCGTACAATGAGCAGTTCTTC
v_call: TRBV28
d_call: TRBD2
j_call: TRBJ2-1
clone_size: NA

cdr3_aa: CASSLVTSDYEQYF
cdr3_nt: TGTGCCAGCAGCTTGGTGACTAGCGACTACGAGCAGTACTTC
v_call: TRBV5-4
d_call: TRBD2
j_call: TRBJ2-7
clone_size: NA

cdr3_aa: CASSSPGDQNYGYTF
cdr3_nt: TGTGCCAGTAGTAGTCCAGGGGACCAGAACTATGGCTACACCTTC
v_call: TRBV19
d_call: NA
j_call: TRBJ1-2
clone_size: once

cdr3_aa: CSASIRTGYNYGYTF
cdr3_nt: TGCAGTGCTAGTATACGGACAGGCTATAACTATGGCTACACCTTC
v_call: TRBV20-1
d_call: TRBD1
j_call: TRBJ1-2
clone_size: NA

cdr3_aa: CASGKTGGYNEQFF
cdr3_nt: TGTGCCAGCGGCAAGACAGGGGGTTACAATGAGCAGTTCTTC
v_call: TRBV7-3
d_call: TRBD1
j_call: TRBJ2-1
clone_size: NA

cdr3_aa: CASSPSGTSDEQYF
cdr3_nt: TGTGCCAGCAGTCCATCCGGGACTAGCGACGAGCAGTACTTC
v_call: TRBV28
d_call: TRBD2
j_call: TRBJ2-7
clone_size: NA

cdr3_aa: CASSLFQRKRPGYTF
cdr3_nt: TGTGCCAGCAGCTTGTTTCAGCGAAAACGACCTGGCTACACCTTC
v_call: TRBV5-8
d_call: NA
j_call: TRBJ1-2
clone_size: NA

cdr3_aa: CASSEGLITDTQYF
cdr3_nt: TGTGCCAGCAGTGAGGGACTCATCACAGATACGCAGTATTTT
v_call: TRBV2
d_call: NA
j_call: TRBJ2-3
clone_size: once

cdr3_aa: CASSLTGTGGSYEQYF
cdr3_nt: TGTGCCAGCAGCTTAACGGGGACAGGGGGCTCCTACGAGCAGTACTTC
v_call: TRBV7-2
d_call: TRBD1
j_call: TRBJ2-7
clone_size: NA

cdr3_aa: CASRNLNTGGETQYF
cdr3_nt: TGTGCCAGTCGCAACTTAAACACGGGGGGAGAGACCCAGTACTTC
v_call: TRBV19
d_call: TRBD2
j_call: TRBJ2-5
clone_size: NA

cdr3_aa: CASILEASGYEQYF
cdr3_nt: TGTGCCAGCATCCTTGAGGCTAGCGGGTACGAGCAGTACTTC
v_call: TRBV2
d_call: TRBD2
j_call: TRBJ2-7
clone_size: NA

cdr3_aa: CATSDGQGQKLFF
cdr3_nt: TGTGCCACCAGCGACGGACAGGGTCAGAAACTGTTTTTT
v_call: TRBV24-1
d_call: TRBD1
j_call: TRBJ1-4
clone_size: NA